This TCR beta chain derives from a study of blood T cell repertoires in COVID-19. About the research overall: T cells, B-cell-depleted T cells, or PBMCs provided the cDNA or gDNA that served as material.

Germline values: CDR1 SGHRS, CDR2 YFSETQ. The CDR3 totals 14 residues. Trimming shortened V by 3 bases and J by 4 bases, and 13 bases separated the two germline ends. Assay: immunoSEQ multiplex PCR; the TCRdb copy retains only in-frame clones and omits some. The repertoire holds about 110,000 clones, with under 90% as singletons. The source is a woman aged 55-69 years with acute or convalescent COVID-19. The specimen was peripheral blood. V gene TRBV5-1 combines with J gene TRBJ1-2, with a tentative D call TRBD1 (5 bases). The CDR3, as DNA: TGCGCCAGCAGCTCAGGGATAGCGGGCTATGGCTACACCTTC. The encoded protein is CASSSGIAGYGYTF.